A selection of T cell receptor beta chains follows, all from one sample in a study of T cells in Graves' hyperthyroidism and ophthalmopathy. TCRdb processed the multiplex PCR reads anew with MiXCR; each CDR3 protein has one entry. This table holds some 510,000 distinct CDR3 sequences, about 20% found once. Sequencing was performed on blood. Receptors were obtained from a man younger than 35 with Graves' hyperthyroidism. Each CDR3 is given with its conserved first and last residue. Each record gives: CDR3 protein, J gene, V gene.

CASSQSRGGTEAFF | TRBJ1-1 | TRBV3-1
CASSEAGSQETQYF | TRBJ2-5 | TRBV6-1
CASSLAGGFNSPLHF | TRBJ1-6 | TRBV12-3/TRBV12-4
CASKAGGPNEQYF | TRBJ2-7 | TRBV2
CASSLGQGPGYGYTF | TRBJ1-2 | TRBV11-2
CASSLGLVNQPQHF | TRBJ1-5 | TRBV28
CASSLILNTEAFF | TRBJ1-1 | TRBV12-3/TRBV12-4
CASSGVLEVRTLGYTF | TRBJ1-2 | TRBV12-3/TRBV12-4
CSASGPSSYEQYF | TRBJ2-7 | TRBV20-1
CASSVYSPGQSHSPLHF | TRBJ1-6 | TRBV7-6
CASSLYRTNTEAFF | TRBJ1-1 | TRBV2
CASSGILQGYYGYTF | TRBJ1-2 | TRBV2
CSARVALGQGARGSQPQHF | TRBJ1-5 | TRBV20-1
CASKAGAGDNYEQYF | TRBJ2-7 | TRBV19
CASSHAREGYGYTF | TRBJ1-2 | TRBV4-1
CSAPTGVAYEQYF | TRBJ2-7 | TRBV20-1
CASSLEGWTYEQYF | TRBJ2-7 | TRBV7-2
CASRLGEKLFF | TRBJ1-4 | TRBV2
CASSENPGDAAFF | TRBJ1-1 | TRBV2
CASSKEGWRGNQPQHF | TRBJ1-5 | TRBV11-2
CASSYSAGRVGEQYF | TRBJ2-7 | TRBV6-2/TRBV6-3
CASSYSGMSLGSPLHF | TRBJ1-6 | TRBV6-5
CASSLKRQGNTGELFF | TRBJ2-2 | TRBV28
CASSLDYGEQYF | TRBJ2-7 | TRBV11-2
CAISDRQRGVETQYF | TRBJ2-5 | TRBV10-3
CASSLGTGGPETQYF | TRBJ2-5 | TRBV7-6
CASRISGGGETQYF | TRBJ2-5 | TRBV25-1
CAISVLWGSGETQYF | TRBJ2-5 | TRBV10-3
CASSGLDSDEQYF | TRBJ2-7 | TRBV5-1
CATSDPVSKTQYF | TRBJ2-5 | TRBV24-1
CSVLDRALEQYF | TRBJ2-7 | TRBV20-1
CASSLSPRGSYEQYF | TRBJ2-7 | TRBV11-2
CASSWDRAALETQYF | TRBJ2-5 | TRBV25-1
CASNPESGRRELFF | TRBJ2-2 | TRBV2
CASSSVGGRLAEQYF | TRBJ2-7 | TRBV28
CASSLEEQRIEDF | TRBJ2-7 | TRBV7-9
CSARPTGPDQPQHF | TRBJ1-5 | TRBV20-1
CASSPDSWNTEAFF | TRBJ1-1 | TRBV12-3/TRBV12-4
CASSPPRTAGAFF | TRBJ1-1 | TRBV18
CSARAGNEQYF | TRBJ2-7 | TRBV20-1
CAQRGIQGYEQYF | TRBJ2-7 | TRBV2
CASSLPGQGSDQPQHF | TRBJ1-5 | TRBV28
CASSHRGQLLRKGANVLTF | TRBJ2-6 | TRBV6-2/TRBV6-3
CASSFDRGQGDGYTF | TRBJ1-2 | TRBV11-2
CASSSQGPNTGELFF | TRBJ2-2 | TRBV5-1